This T cell receptor (beta chain) came from a study of shared clonotypes between healthy human individuals. CDR3 size: 17 residues. The junction had 8 bases not matched to a gene; V was cut back by 0 bases and J by 3 bases. The germline gives CDR1 KGHSH, CDR2 LQKENI. TCRdb's table, derived via immunoSEQ multiplex PCR, lists solely in-frame clones and lacks some. This sample carries 2 million to 2.5 million clones, 80% to 95% of them seen once, and the ten largest clones take about 0.36%. Input material: naive CD4+ T cells from PBMCs. Noted subset: CD45RA+ positively selected. The TCR was taken from a man younger than 35 in good health. Some clones in this sample may be carry-over from other donors' samples. This chain links TRBV18 with TRBJ2-4; TRBD2 agrees at 7 bases. Here the CDR3 reads CASSPPNRGEGKNIQYF. As DNA, the CDR3 is TGTGCCAGCTCACCACCAAATCGAGGGGAGGGCAAAAACATTCAGTACTTC.